This T cell receptor (beta chain) was obtained from a study of T cell repertoires in cytomegalovirus infection (dated by TCRdb to between 2018 and 2021). At the level of the whole study: Donor HLA type was relevant to the analysis, because carriage of CMV infection together with the matching HLA type was indicated by public TCR beta signatures. Study-wide conclusions, independent of this receptor: Cumulative frequency of public TCR beta family members discriminated carriers of CMV infection plus the relevant HLA type in this cohort and an independent 352-donor cohort. The ex vivo response was dominated by HLA-C-restricted CMV-specific TCR beta clonotypes, which also provided the single most frequent clonotype in two of eight donors.

The germline V gene supplies CDR1 LGHNA and CDR2 YSLEER. The CDR3 runs 17 residues from the cysteine to the phenylalanine. Solely the CDR3 DNA is kept, with 51 bases framed from the first base. Trimming accounts for 1 base at V and 4 bases at J, while the number of junction bases matched to no gene is 9. Sequencing instrument: Illumina HiSeq 1500. Starting from the raw public reads, TCRdb applied fastp trimming at Q25, assembled clones with MiXCR and retained in-frame beta chains. Every CDR3 protein is listed once, alongside the most common genes and DNA of its rows. For this sample the table gives about 360,000 distinct CDR3 sequences, of which 15% to 20% were detected only once. Clones ranked in the top ten supply about 10% of the sample. A word on this clonotype: Its specific antigen is unknown. There are no base qualities to consult, and no much larger clone falls within one base.

This TCR was sampled from a human donor in good health (CMV status not recorded). Some clones in this sample may be carry-over from other donors' samples. The chain is made from TRBV4-3 and TRBJ1-4; 7 central bases correspond to TRBD1. Sample: PBMCs. The CDR3 loop reads CASSQGFSGTDNEKLFF. The sequence in DNA is TGCGCCAGCAGCCAAGGTTTCTCCGGGACAGATAATGAAAAACTGTTTTTT.